The 19 T cell receptor beta chains below come from one sample, sequenced in a study of blood T cell repertoires in COVID-19. Measured with immunoSEQ multiplex PCR; TCRdb has only the in-frame clones, and not every one. The top ten hold roughly 8.9% of the sample, which has 170,000 or so clones, approximately 88% seen once. Sequenced input: PBMCs or T cells enriched from blood (not recorded which). The receptors shown here come from a woman younger than 35 who had recovered from COVID-19.

This clone has just one count. V usage is TRBV5-1 and J usage is TRBJ2-7; 8 bases line up with TRBD2. The CDR3 spans 17 residues. Germline values: CDR1 SGHRS, CDR2 YFSETQ. Trimming cost V 0 bases and J 6 bases; bases outside gene matches: 14. The CDR3 spells CASSLGLAGPLSGEQYF. The CDR3 DNA reads TGCGCCAGCAGCTTGGGGTTAGCGGGACCCTTAAGCGGCGAGCAGTACTTC.

This rearrangement joins TRBV2 to TRBJ1-1, with D perhaps TRBD1 (6 bases). The ends were cut back, 2 bases at V and 2 bases at J, with 12 bases in the middle. This CDR3 is 15 amino acids long. CDR1 and CDR2 from the germline V gene are SNHLY and FYNNEI. CDR3 DNA sequence: TGTGCCAGCAGTGAAAGGGGACAATTTAACACTGAAGCTTTCTTT. Encoded protein: CASSERGQFNTEAFF. The variable domain in full, with the rest retrieved from reference TRBV2 and TRBJ1-1, is EPEVTQTPSHQVTQMGQEVILRCVPISNHLYFYWYRQILGQKVEFLVSFYNNEISEKSEIFDDQFSVERPDGSNFTLKIRSTKLEDSAMYFCASSERGQFNTEAFFGQGTRLTVV.

The chain carries TRBV5-1 and TRBJ1-1; maybe TRBD1 (6 bases). Trimming stripped 4 bases from V and 0 bases from J, with 16 bases between. CDR1 and CDR2 from the germline V gene are SGHRS and YFSETQ. The CDR3 consists of 16 residues. This CDR3 is CASSLGGGSMNTEAFF. The CDR3 coding sequence is TGCGCCAGCAGCCTGGGTGGGGGCAGTATGAACACTGAAGCTTTCTTT.

This clone was detected only once. This chain links TRBV4-3 with TRBJ1-1; 8 nucleotides agree with TRBD1. The CDR3 contains 14 residues. J gave up 3 bases and V 2 bases, and 2 bases lay outside the gene matches. CDR1 is LGHNA and CDR2 is YSLEER in the germline V gene. The CDR3 here is CASSQNRGDTEAFF. CDR3 in DNA: TGCGCCAGCAGCCAAAACAGGGGGGACACTGAAGCTTTCTTT.

The rearrangement uses TRBV28 and TRBJ1-2, with a tentative D call TRBD1 (6 bases). CDR3 size: 13 residues. Trimming took off 6 bases at V and 9 bases at J, with 17 bases between the two ends. Germline CDR1 reads MDHEN; CDR2 reads SYDVKM. The CDR3 bases are TGTGCCAGCAGACCACCGGACAGATGGAGCTACACCTTC. Its translation: CASRPPDRWSYTF.

The chain uses TRBV9 and TRBJ1-1; D unresolved. V was trimmed by 1 base and J by 2 bases, leaving 12 bases between them. The length of the CDR3 is 15 residues. The germline CDR1 and CDR2 sequences are SGDLS and YYNGEE. The CDR3 DNA is TGTGCCAGCAGCGTAAGGAGCGAGGGAAACACTGAAGCTTTCTTT. Its protein is CASSVRSEGNTEAFF. The full variable domain, rest sourced from reference TRBV9 and TRBJ1-1, is DSGVTQTPKHLITATGQRVTLRCSPRSGDLSVYWYQQSLDQGLQFLIQYYNGEERAKGNILERFSAQQFPDLHSELNLSSLELGDSALYFCASSVRSEGNTEAFFGQGTRLTVV.

The chain recombines TRBV20-1 with TRBJ1-1; unclear D gene. The germline V gene encodes CDR1 DFQATT and CDR2 SNEGSKA (reference sequence). V dropped 3 bases and J dropped 1 base, with 15 bases sitting between them. CDR3 size: 15 residues. CDR3 nucleotides: TGCAGTGCTAGTAGTCTCACCGAGGAGAACACTGAAGCTTTCTTT. This translates into CSASSLTEENTEAFF.

This clone was observed once. J is TRBJ2-1 and V is TRBV28; 9 nucleotides align to TRBD1. Germline CDR1 is MDHEN and CDR2 is SYDVKM. The CDR3 spans 17 residues. The V segment lost 5 bases and the J segment 5 bases; nucleotides outside the gene matches: 13. CDR3 residues: CASSHRTGTGRHNEQFF. DNA of the CDR3: TGTGCCAGCAGTCACCGCACCGGGACAGGGCGTCACAATGAGCAGTTCTTC.

V usage is TRBV4-2 and J usage is TRBJ2-5; no clear D. The CDR3 runs to 14 residues. Trimming removed 0 bases from V and 8 bases from J, with 13 bases in between. The germline gives CDR1 LGHNA, CDR2 YNFKEQ. CDR3 amino acids: CASSQEFPFNTQYF. CDR3 bases: TGTGCCAGCAGCCAAGAATTCCCTTTTAATACCCAGTACTTC.

The chain is built from TRBV18 and TRBJ2-7; 9 nucleotides align to TRBD2. The J segment lost 7 bases and the V segment lost 5 bases, leaving 15 bases of the junction unmatched. The CDR3 length is 16 residues. Germline V gene sequence: CDR1 KGHSH, CDR2 LQKENI. CDR3 bases: TGTGCCAGCTCATCTTTAGCGGGGGCTATCATTGGAGAGCAGTACTTC. This encodes CASSSLAGAIIGEQYF.

The chain combines TRBV10-2 with TRBJ2-7; 10 nucleotides line up with TRBD1. This CDR3 has 13 residues. CDR1 WSHSY and CDR2 SAAADI come from the germline V gene. V dropped 6 bases and J dropped 4; count of bases not matched to a gene: 3. The CDR3 region is CASSRDRGYEQYF. The CDR3 DNA reads TGCGCCAGCAGCCGGGACAGGGGTTACGAGCAGTACTTC.

V is TRBV28 and J is TRBJ1-1, with TRBD1 identical over 9 bases. Germline V gives CDR1 MDHEN, CDR2 SYDVKM. This CDR3 comprises 15 residues. The V and J ends lost 6 bases and 3 bases, in that order; junction bases with no gene match: 8. CDR3 protein: CASSEETGGDTEAFF. The CDR3 DNA sequence: TGTGCCAGCAGCGAAGAGACAGGGGGGGACACTGAAGCTTTCTTT.

V and J are TRBV2 and TRBJ2-3; 8 bases fit TRBD2. V dropped 5 bases and J dropped 6; count of bases not matched to a gene: 10. Germline V CDR1 and CDR2: SNHLY, FYNNEI. The CDR3 is 15 amino acids. The CDR3 DNA follows: TGTGCCAGCAGTACCGGGACTAGTTTATCCGATACGCAGTATTTT. It is translated as CASSTGTSLSDTQYF. The whole variable domain, filled in from reference TRBV2 and TRBJ2-3, reads EPEVTQTPSHQVTQMGQEVILRCVPISNHLYFYWYRQILGQKVEFLVSFYNNEISEKSEIFDDQFSVERPDGSNFTLKIRSTKLEDSAMYFCASSTGTSLSDTQYFGPGTRLTVL.

With regard to this clone: Other DNA variants within this sample encode the same CDR3. The gene calls are TRBV19 and TRBJ2-7; D possibly corresponds to TRBD1 (5 bases). This CDR3 contains 16 residues. The germline gives CDR1 LNHDA, CDR2 SQIVND (reference sequence). V was cut by 4 bases and J by 5 bases, with 21 bases left in between. CDR3 amino acids: CASSTQMLQGKNEQYF. CDR3 coding DNA: TGTGCCAGTAGTACCCAGATGCTGCAGGGTAAGAACGAGCAGTACTTC.

The gene calls are TRBV28 and TRBJ2-7, with 8 bases that match TRBD1. V trimming: 8 bases; J trimming: 2 bases; junction bases outside the gene matches: 8. CDR3 size: 14 residues. Germline lookup yields CDR1 MDHEN and CDR2 SYDVKM. CDR3: CASVGQEGPYEQYF. The CDR3 DNA reads as TGTGCCAGCGTGGGACAGGAGGGTCCCTACGAGCAGTACTTC.

The genes are TRBV19 and TRBJ1-1; TRBD1 might be the D (6 bases). The V and J ends lost 8 bases and 0 bases respectively, with 13 bases between them. This CDR3 comprises 14 residues. The germline CDR1 and CDR2 sequences are LNHDA and SQIVND (reference sequence). The CDR3 DNA reads as TGTGCCAGTTCAGGGGTCCCCATGAACACTGAAGCTTTCTTT. This encodes CASSGVPMNTEAFF.

The V gene is TRBV5-1, the J gene TRBJ2-1; 9 positions agree with TRBD2. Germline CDR1 and CDR2: SGHRS and YFSETQ. After removal of 5 bases from V and 7 bases from J, the junction contained 13 bases not matched to a gene. This CDR3 is built from 16 residues. This chain's CDR3 is CASRTEGGRARNEQFF. CDR3 nucleotides: TGCGCCAGCAGAACGGAGGGCGGGAGGGCCAGGAATGAGCAGTTCTTC.

The CDR3 DNA sequence: TGTGCCAGCTCACCGTGGGACAGGACCTACAATGAGCAGTTCTTC. Its translation is CASSPWDRTYNEQFF. The chain joins TRBV18 to TRBJ2-1; 8 nucleotides line up with TRBD1. Germline CDR1 reads KGHSH; CDR2 reads LQKENI. J was trimmed by 2 bases and V by 3 bases; bases with no gene match: 3. The CDR3 covers 15 residues. The whole variable domain, filled in from reference TRBV18 and TRBJ2-1, reads NAGVMQNPRHLVRRRGQEARLRCSPMKGHSHVYWYRQLPEEGLKFMVYLQKENIIDESGMPKERFSAEFPKEGPSILRIQQVVRGDSAAYFCASSPWDRTYNEQFFGPGTRLTVL.

There are a few counts of this clone. CDR3 nucleotides: TGCGCCAGCAGCTTGGATGCTAGCGGGAGTACAGAGACCCAGTACTTC. It codes for CASSLDASGSTETQYF. The J gene is TRBJ2-5, the V gene TRBV5-1, with TRBD2 identical over 10 bases. With 0 bases clipped from V and 4 bases from J, the junction kept 6 bases outside the gene matches. The CDR3 is 16 amino acids. CDR1 is SGHRS, CDR2 YFSETQ, per germline.